The clone carrying this T cell receptor beta chain was detected many times. TCRdb ran MiXCR on the 5' RACE reads and lists one entry per CDR3 protein. The table records over 250,000 distinct CDR3 sequences, less than 9.5% of them present only once. These data belong to a study of identical twins. The CDR3 loop spans 18 amino acids. V was shortened by 2 bases and J by 2 bases, with 17 bases between the two germline ends. Germline CDR1 is KGHDR and CDR2 is SFDVKD. This sample was also put to use in a study of yellow fever vaccine responses in identical twins.

This TCR was sampled from a woman between 18 and 29 years old in good health. Sequencing was performed on CD8+ T cells sorted from blood. This chain joins TRBV24-1 and TRBJ2-2, with D unresolved. CDR3 sequence (DNA): TGTGCCACCAGTGATTATAAAAGGACCTCGGCCAACACCGGGGAGCTGTTTTTT. Encoded protein: CATSDYKRTSANTGELFF.